The clone carrying this T cell receptor (beta chain) was seen a handful of times. Its antigen is as yet unknown. This sample stems from a study of T cells in Graves' hyperthyroidism and ophthalmopathy. Trimming cost V 2 bases and J 7 bases, with 14 bases left between them. Germline lookup yields CDR1 MNHNS and CDR2 SASEGT. The CDR3 contains 14 residues. Any patient presenting with uncontrolled infection, other autoimmune disease, pregnancy or lactation was left out. TCR beta CDR3 sequences were amplified from RNA transcripts. The TCR CDR3 was amplified in a first-round RT-PCR using the HTBI primer set. Each CDR3 protein gets one entry after TCRdb re-called the multiplex PCR reads with MiXCR. The data contain a few hundred thousand distinct CDR3 sequences, more than 15% of them singletons. Study results and caveats: Blood held most thyroid clonotypes expanded above 0.001 frequency. Through a model of 13 V-J features, ophthalmopathy was separated from stable hyperthyroidism.

The gene calls are TRBV6-1 and TRBJ2-5; TRBD2 might be the D (5 bases). The sample taken for sequencing was blood. This clonotype was obtained from a young woman with Graves' ophthalmopathy. This CDR3 is CASSEMGSAGTQYF. CDR3 nucleotides: TGTGCCAGCAGTGAAATGGGGAGTGCAGGGACCCAGTACTTC.